Listed below are T cell receptor beta chains from one sample, sequenced in a study of CD8 T cells in Susac syndrome. One entry per CDR3 protein results from TCRdb running MiXCR on the immunoSEQ multiplex PCR reads. The sample shows tens of thousands of distinct CDR3 sequences, just under 95% of them seen only once. The sequenced sample was CD4+ T cells from PBMCs. These receptors came from a human donor with Susac syndrome. The CDR3 runs from the conserved cysteine through the conserved F or W. D genes are given only for firm matches. Size values are once, few and many counts, or a class for expanded clones, and some rows have none.

.	TRBV12-3/TRBV12-4	TRBJ1-6	.	CASSLWGINSPLHF	TGTGCCAGCAGTTTATGGGGGATCAATTCACCCCTCCACTTT
.	TRBV24-1	TRBJ2-4	.	CATAGEGNIQYF	TGTGCCACTGCTGGTGAGGGAAACATTCAGTACTTC
.	TRBV29-1	TRBJ2-3	.	CSVEDGGRGTQYF	TGCAGCGTTGAAGATGGGGGCCGGGGGACGCAGTATTTT
TRBD1	TRBV20-1	TRBJ2-7	.	CSARDPGTGRYEQYF	TGCAGTGCTAGAGACCCCGGGACAGGACGCTACGAGCAGTACTTC
.	TRBV20-1	TRBJ1-3	.	CSASDGGSSGNTIYF	TGCAGTGCTAGTGACGGCGGGAGCTCTGGAAACACCATATATTTT
TRBD2	TRBV5-6	TRBJ2-1	.	CASSLGLATDEQFF	TGTGCCAGCAGCTTGGGACTAGCAACCGATGAGCAGTTCTTC
.	TRBV20-1	TRBJ2-5	.	CSARDWNSEETQYF	TGCAGTGCTAGAGATTGGAACAGCGAAGAGACCCAGTACTTC
.	TRBV7-6	TRBJ2-5	.	CASSLDGGGETQYF	TGTGCCAGCAGCCTTGACGGGGGAGGAGAGACCCAGTACTTC
.	TRBV20-1	TRBJ2-2	.	CSAREGARNTGELFF	TGCAGTGCTAGAGAGGGGGCGCGGAACACCGGGGAGCTGTTTTTT
TRBD1	TRBV6-4	TRBJ2-7	.	CASSDTIRGQLTF	TGTGCCAGCAGTGACACAATCAGGGGACAGCTTACCTTC
.	TRBV30	TRBJ2-2	.	CAWSGNEPGELFF	TGTGCCTGGAGTGGAAACGAACCCGGGGAGCTGTTTTTT
.	TRBV12-5	TRBJ2-7	.	CASGLGYYEQYF	TGTGCTAGTGGTTTGGGATACTACGAGCAGTACTTC
.	TRBV20-1	TRBJ1-1	.	CSALYREAFF	TGCAGTGCTCTTTACCGGGAAGCTTTCTTT
.	TRBV7-2	TRBJ2-5	.	CASSFRQGGETQYF	TGTGCCAGCAGCTTTCGGCAGGGTGGAGAGACCCAGTACTTC
.	TRBV5-1	TRBJ2-7	.	CASRDSSPLEQYF	TGCGCCAGCAGGGACTCATCCCCACTCGAGCAGTACTTC
.	TRBV12-3/TRBV12-4	TRBJ2-3	.	CASSSEGADTQYF	TGTGCCAGCAGTTCGGAAGGAGCAGATACGCAGTATTTT
TRBD2	TRBV6-4	TRBJ2-1	.	CASSDSELAGIGEQFF	TGTGCCAGCAGTGACTCGGAGCTAGCGGGGATCGGCGAGCAGTTCTTC
.	TRBV20-1	TRBJ1-1	.	CSASYGDANTEAFF	TGCAGTGCTAGTTATGGGGATGCGAACACTGAAGCTTTCTTT
.	TRBV20-1	TRBJ2-2	.	CSARDWDQGNTGELFF	TGCAGTGCTAGAGATTGGGATCAGGGGAACACCGGGGAGCTGTTTTTT
.	TRBV7-9	TRBJ2-7	.	CASSFRTDPYEQYF	TGTGCCAGCAGCTTCCGGACTGATCCCTACGAGCAGTACTTC
TRBD2	TRBV7-8	TRBJ2-3	.	CASSVVAGGGTDTQYF	TGTGCCAGCAGCGTAGTAGCGGGGGGCGGCACAGATACGCAGTATTTT
TRBD2	TRBV7-2	TRBJ2-4	once	CASSDSGGFKNIQYF	TGTGCCAGCAGCGATAGCGGGGGCTTTAAAAACATTCAGTACTTC
.	TRBV20-1	TRBJ2-3	.	CSARVGGTGDTQYF	TGCAGTGCTAGAGTGGGGGGGACAGGAGATACGCAGTATTTT
.	TRBV7-2	TRBJ2-3	.	CASRNEASSFAQGTQYF	TGTGCCAGCAGAAACGAGGCGAGCAGCTTCGCACAGGGTACGCAGTATTTT
.	TRBV4-1	TRBJ1-1	.	CASSQGFGGGSRAFF	TGCGCCAGCAGCCAAGGTTTCGGGGGGGGCAGTCGGGCTTTCTTT
.	TRBV2	TRBJ2-7	.	CASRTGPAVYEQYF	TGTGCCAGCAGAACGGGACCGGCAGTCTACGAGCAGTACTTC
.	TRBV30	TRBJ1-5	.	CALAGRNQPQHF	TGTGCTTTAGCAGGGCGCAATCAGCCCCAGCATTTT
TRBD1	TRBV20-1	TRBJ1-2	.	CSARVDRGEGYGYTF	TGCAGTGCTAGAGTGGACAGGGGAGAAGGCTATGGCTACACCTTC
TRBD2	TRBV19	TRBJ2-7	.	CASSIPSGGPYEQYF	TGTGCCAGTAGTATCCCTAGCGGGGGGCCTTACGAGCAGTACTTC
.	TRBV7-9	TRBJ1-1	.	CASSLVSGHNGGAFF	TGTGCCAGCAGCTTAGTGTCGGGACACAACGGTGGCGCTTTCTTT
TRBD1	TRBV7-9	TRBJ1-3	.	CAGSTGGAGNTIYF	TGTGCCGGATCGACAGGGGGCGCCGGAAACACCATATATTTT
.	TRBV3-1	TRBJ2-3	once	CASSPSQAGDTQYF	TGTGCCAGCAGCCCTAGCCAGGCGGGAGATACGCAGTATTTT
TRBD2	TRBV20-1	TRBJ2-5	.	CSARGGETQYF	TGCAGTGCTCGGGGGGGAGAGACCCAGTACTTC
.	TRBV9	TRBJ2-1	.	CASLGAYNEQFF	TGTGCCAGCTTGGGGGCCTACAATGAGCAGTTCTTC
TRBD1	TRBV30	TRBJ2-4	.	CACTGGVKNIQYF	TGTGCCTGTACAGGGGGCGTCAAAAACATTCAGTACTTC
TRBD1	TRBV6-5	TRBJ2-7	.	CASSYSQGPYEQYF	TGTGCCAGCAGTTACTCACAGGGGCCCTACGAGCAGTACTTC
TRBD2	TRBV30	TRBJ2-1	.	CAWRASGLGRYEQFF	TGTGCCTGGAGAGCTTCGGGACTCGGGAGGTATGAGCAGTTCTTC
.	TRBV7-2	TRBJ1-5	.	CASSLDTYSNQPQHF	TGTGCCAGCAGCTTAGACACCTATAGCAATCAGCCCCAGCATTTT
TRBD1	TRBV12-3/TRBV12-4	TRBJ2-1	.	CASSLRDRAEAQQFF	TGTGCCAGCAGTTTAAGGGACAGGGCGGAGGCCCAGCAGTTCTTC
.	TRBV3-1	TRBJ1-3	.	CASRRAGNTIYF	TGTGCCAGCAGAAGGGCTGGAAACACCATATATTTT
.	TRBV7-9	TRBJ1-2	.	CASSLKATNYGYTF	TGTGCCAGCAGCTTAAAGGCTACTAACTATGGCTACACCTTC
.	TRBV11-2	TRBJ2-7	.	CASSLDPPRTYF	TGTGCCAGCAGCTTAGATCCCCCCAGGACGTACTTC
.	TRBV11-2	TRBJ2-1	.	CASSLESGLYNEQFF	TGTGCCAGCAGCTTAGAAAGCGGCCTTTACAATGAGCAGTTCTTC
.	TRBV4-1	TRBJ1-1	.	CASSQDGMNTEAFF	TGCGCCAGCAGCCAAGACGGGATGAACACTGAAGCTTTCTTT
TRBD2	TRBV15	TRBJ2-3	.	CATSRERGGTDTQYF	TGTGCCACCAGCAGAGAGCGGGGGGGCACAGATACGCAGTATTTT
.	TRBV15	TRBJ2-1	.	CATSQTGKSSYNEQFF	TGTGCCACCAGCCAAACAGGGAAGAGCTCCTACAATGAGCAGTTCTTC
.	TRBV27	TRBJ1-3	.	CASKKSYSGNTIYF	TGTGCCAGCAAAAAGAGCTACTCTGGAAACACCATATATTTT
.	TRBV2	TRBJ2-7	.	CASSRLGGSYEQYF	TGTGCCAGCAGTCGCTTGGGAGGCTCCTACGAGCAGTACTTC